The 20 T cell receptor beta chains below all came from one sample that was sequenced in a study of tumor-infiltrating lymphocytes in primary liver carcinoma. The template, approximately 500 ng total RNA, yielded TCR beta cDNA made with a constant-region primer. Amplification in three nested multiplex PCR rounds with slightly modified ARM-PCR gave rise to TCR beta libraries. The opening two PCR rounds, ten to eleven cycles each, paired TRBV1-TRBV30 forward primers with a C-beta reverse primer. TCRdb re-called the multiplex PCR reads with MiXCR, one entry per CDR3 protein. The data hold some 55,000 distinct CDR3 sequences, with around three quarters observed a single time. Scientists recovered RNA and DNA together from approximately 20-30 mg of unsorted bulk tissue. Sequenced: liver tumor tissue from sampling region 2. Subset specified: tumor region T2, inferior pole. The source of these receptors is a man between 35 and 55 years old with primary liver carcinoma and hepatitis B virus infection.

Relative to its sample, this clonotype is medium-sized. The chain employs TRBV11-2 and TRBJ2-7; 16 bases align to TRBD2. V dropped 2 bases and J dropped 1; count of bases not matched to a gene: 5. The CDR3 contains 18 residues. Germline CDR1 and CDR2: SGHAT and FQNNGV. The CDR3 protein is CASSLRLGLAGGSYEQYF. The CDR3 coding sequence is TGTGCCAGCAGCTTACGATTGGGACTAGCGGGAGGGTCCTACGAGCAGTACTTC. Combining the CDR3 with reference TRBV11-2 and TRBJ2-7 gives the whole variable domain EAGVAQSPRYKIIEKRQSVAFWCNPISGHATLYWYQQILGQGPKLLIQFQNNGVVDDSQLPKDRFSAERLKGVDSTLKIQPAKLEDSAVYLCASSLRLGLAGGSYEQYFGPGTRLTVT.

This clonotype was seen a single time. Relative to the germline gene, one junction end is altered; a read error may explain this. This chain connects TRBV16 to TRBJ1-4; a possible D gene is TRBD1 (5 bases). CDR3 size: 15 residues. Per the germline V gene, CDR1 is KGHSY and CDR2 is FQNENV. The CDR3 nucleotides read TGTGCTAGCAGCCAATCGGGGGTAACTAATGAAAAACTGTTTTTT. This gives the protein CASSQSGVTNEKLFF.

Of note for this clonotype: Relative to the germline gene, one junction end is altered; a read error may explain this. This chain connects TRBV6-2 or TRBV6-3 to TRBJ2-7; no reliable D call. This CDR3 has 15 residues. Per germline, CDR1 MNHEY and CDR2 SVGEGT. The CDR3 bases are TGTGCTAGCAGCCTCCTTCGAGAGGATTCCTACGAGCAGTACTTC. Protein product: CASSLLREDSYEQYF.

As concerns this clonotype: The final CDR3 position lacks the conserved phenylalanine or tryptophan, pointing to a likely read error. The J gene is TRBJ1-5, the V gene TRBV11-2, with D hard to call. This CDR3 region has 14 residues. Germline V CDR1 and CDR2: SGHAT, FQNNGV. Trimming removed 5 bases at V and 11 bases at J, with 19 bases between. For the CDR3, the DNA is TGTGCCAGCAGCACCGGACGGTCTCCCGAGTCCCAGCATTAT. This gives the protein CASSTGRSPESQHY.

A remark on this clonotype: Because the CDR3 is missing its conserved closing phenylalanine or tryptophan, this is likely a read error. The CDR3, as DNA: TGTGCCAGCAACTTATCCGTTGGACTAGCGGGAGGGGGGTACGTGCAGTACTCC. Its protein is CASNLSVGLAGGGYVQYS. The J gene is TRBJ2-7, the V gene TRBV11-2; 15 positions agree with TRBD2. The germline CDR1 and CDR2 sequences are SGHAT and FQNNGV. CDR3 length: 18 amino acids.

A remark on this clonotype: A much larger clone lies one base from this, so it may be a read error. The CDR3 loop is CANSPAGGGYNEQFF. CDR3 coding DNA: TGTGCCAACAGTCCGGCGGGAGGTGGTTACAATGAGCAGTTCTTC. The chain is built from TRBV25-1 and TRBJ2-1, with TRBD2 matching over 8 bases. This CDR3 region has 15 residues. Looked up from germline, CDR1 is MGHDK and CDR2 is SYGVNS.

This rearrangement joins TRBV7-9 to TRBJ2-7, with TRBD1 matching 7 bases. The CDR3 totals 14 residues. Germline lookup yields CDR1 SEHNR and CDR2 FQNEAQ (reference sequence). The chain's CDR3 is CVNSLTGVGYEQYF. DNA of the CDR3: TGTGTCAACAGTCTCACAGGGGTTGGCTACGAGCAGTACTTC.

This clonotype was counted between two and nine times. A read error may explain this, as a much larger clone is one base away. The gene calls are TRBV7-9 and TRBJ2-5; possibly TRBD2 for D (6 bases). CDR3 length equals 13 residues. Per germline, CDR1 SEHNR and CDR2 FQNEAQ (reference sequence). In DNA, the CDR3 is TGTGCCTGCAGCTTAGGAGGGAGGGAGACCCAGTACTTC. The encoded protein is CACSLGGRETQYF.

This clonotype showed up just a few times. A much larger clonotype is one base distant, so this may be a read error. The chain links TRBV30 to TRBJ2-7; D is tentatively TRBD1 or TRBD2 (5 bases each). Germline-derived CDR1 and CDR2 are GTSNPN and SVGIG (reference sequence). This CDR3 contains 14 residues. The germline V and J ends were trimmed by 8 bases and 2 bases, with 19 bases remaining between them. Here the CDR3 DNA reads TGTGCCGGGGGACGGAGACGGTCGCCCTACGAGCAGTACTTC. As protein: CAGGRRRSPYEQYF.

About this clonotype: A much larger clone lies a single base off, so this may be a read error. The CDR3 carries no conserved terminal phenylalanine or tryptophan, so it likely arises from a read error. The rearrangement links TRBV7-9 to TRBJ2-2; D gene ambiguous. The CDR3 covers 11 residues. Germline V gene sequence: CDR1 SEHNR, CDR2 FQNEAQ (reference sequence). V gave up 4 bases and J gave up 5 bases, with 2 bases separating them. CDR3 sequence: CASSSTGELFS. In nucleotides, the CDR3 is TGTGCCAGCAGCTCAACCGGGGAGCTGTTTTCT.

This clonotype came up a few times. The V gene is TRBV9, the J gene TRBJ2-1; the match to TRBD2 covers 13 bases. The junction had 5 bases not matched to a gene; V was cut back by 0 bases and J by 8 bases. Germline values: CDR1 SGDLS, CDR2 YYNGEE. This CDR3 is built from 16 residues. The chain's CDR3 is CASSVGWTSGSDEQFF. CDR3 nucleotides: TGTGCCAGCAGCGTAGGGTGGACTAGCGGGAGTGATGAGCAGTTCTTC.

With regard to this clonotype: This likely comes from a read error, as the CDR3 has no conserved phenylalanine or tryptophan at its end. V is TRBV6-5 and J is TRBJ1-1; D unclear. V lost 0 bases and J 7 bases, leaving 9 bases between the germline ends. Germline V gene data show CDR1 as MNHEY and CDR2 as SVGAGI. This CDR3 has 13 residues. The chain's CDR3 is CASSYSHKSEAFI. The CDR3 DNA is TGTGCCAGCAGTTACTCACACAAGAGTGAAGCTTTCATC.

Concerning this clonotype itself: A read error may produce the germline difference seen at one junction end. V usage is TRBV7-8 and J usage is TRBJ2-1, with 7 bases that match TRBD1. Germline V gene sequence: CDR1 SGHVS, CDR2 FQNEAQ. The CDR3 contains 15 residues. This CDR3 reads CAGSARGTAYSEQFF. CDR3 coding DNA: TGTGCCGGCAGCGCTCGTGGGACAGCCTACAGTGAGCAGTTCTTC.

About this clonotype: One end of the junction fails to match germline, which may point to a read error. The V call is TRBV6-5, the J call TRBJ2-7; D possibly corresponds to TRBD1 (6 bases). The CDR3 is 12 residues long. Germline values: CDR1 MNHEY, CDR2 SVGAGI. DNA of the CDR3: TGTGCCGGCAGTGCTGGACCGGACAGATTATACTTT. It specifies CAGSAGPDRLYF.

Points on this clonotype: A much larger clone is a single base away; this may be a read error. The rearrangement joins TRBV18 to TRBJ2-4; perhaps TRBD2 as D (5 bases). Germline CDR1 and CDR2: KGHSH and LQKENI. This CDR3 spans 14 amino acids. Trimming shortened V by 2 bases and J by 8 bases, and 13 bases separated the two germline ends. The CDR3 protein is CASSPTRSLDIQYF. CDR3 sequence (DNA): TGTGCCAGCTCACCAACTAGGTCCCTGGACATTCAGTACTTC.

As concerns this clonotype: At one of its ends the junction is not consistent with the germline gene, which may arise from a read error. This chain uses TRBV11-1 with TRBJ2-1, with TRBD2 matching over 14 bases. The CDR3 is 17 residues long. Per germline, CDR1 SGHAT and CDR2 FQDESV (reference sequence). CDR3 amino acids: CASSQGLAGEVDNEQIF. In DNA form, the CDR3 reads TGTGCTAGCAGCCAGGGACTAGCGGGAGAAGTTGACAATGAGCAGATCTTC.

The chain employs TRBV6-1 and TRBJ2-1, with TRBD1 identical over 8 bases. The CDR3 extends over 14 amino acids. The J segment lost 13 bases and the V segment lost 6 bases, leaving 14 bases of the junction unmatched. The germline V gene has CDR1 MNHNS and CDR2 SASEGT. The CDR3 sequence: CASSEPDRGGDQFF. The CDR3 DNA is TGTGCCAGCAGCGAACCCGACAGGGGAGGAGACCAGTTCTTC.

This clonotype was seen only once. The chain carries TRBV12-3 or TRBV12-4 and TRBJ1-6; 7 bases are a match to TRBD1. The V and J ends lost 6 bases and 11 bases, in that order; junction bases with no gene match: 13. The CDR3 extends over 15 amino acids. The CDR3 DNA reads as TGTGCCAGCAGACTCGACAGGGCCTATGATACACCCCTCCACTTT. Its translation: CASRLDRAYDTPLHF.

This clonotype was seen at least ten times. The rearrangement links TRBV7-9 to TRBJ2-3; D assignment may be TRBD1 or TRBD2 (5 bases each). Trimming took 6 bases from V and 2 from J, leaving 18 bases between them. Germline CDR1 reads SEHNR; CDR2 reads FQNEAQ (reference sequence). The CDR3 has 16 residues. The CDR3 nucleotides read TGTGCCAGCAGGTCCGGTGGGACCGAAGTCACAGATACGCAGTATTTT. Translating gives CASRSGGTEVTDTQYF.

This clonotype has ten or more counts. The rearrangement joins TRBV6-5 to TRBJ2-1, with D possibly being TRBD2 (6 bases). Germline V CDR1 and CDR2: MNHEY, SVGAGI. V lost 7 bases and J lost 6, with 16 bases in between. CDR3 length: 14 residues. The CDR3 is CASNPEGRSNEQFF. The CDR3 DNA is TGTGCCAGCAACCCGGAGGGCAGGAGCAATGAGCAGTTCTTC.